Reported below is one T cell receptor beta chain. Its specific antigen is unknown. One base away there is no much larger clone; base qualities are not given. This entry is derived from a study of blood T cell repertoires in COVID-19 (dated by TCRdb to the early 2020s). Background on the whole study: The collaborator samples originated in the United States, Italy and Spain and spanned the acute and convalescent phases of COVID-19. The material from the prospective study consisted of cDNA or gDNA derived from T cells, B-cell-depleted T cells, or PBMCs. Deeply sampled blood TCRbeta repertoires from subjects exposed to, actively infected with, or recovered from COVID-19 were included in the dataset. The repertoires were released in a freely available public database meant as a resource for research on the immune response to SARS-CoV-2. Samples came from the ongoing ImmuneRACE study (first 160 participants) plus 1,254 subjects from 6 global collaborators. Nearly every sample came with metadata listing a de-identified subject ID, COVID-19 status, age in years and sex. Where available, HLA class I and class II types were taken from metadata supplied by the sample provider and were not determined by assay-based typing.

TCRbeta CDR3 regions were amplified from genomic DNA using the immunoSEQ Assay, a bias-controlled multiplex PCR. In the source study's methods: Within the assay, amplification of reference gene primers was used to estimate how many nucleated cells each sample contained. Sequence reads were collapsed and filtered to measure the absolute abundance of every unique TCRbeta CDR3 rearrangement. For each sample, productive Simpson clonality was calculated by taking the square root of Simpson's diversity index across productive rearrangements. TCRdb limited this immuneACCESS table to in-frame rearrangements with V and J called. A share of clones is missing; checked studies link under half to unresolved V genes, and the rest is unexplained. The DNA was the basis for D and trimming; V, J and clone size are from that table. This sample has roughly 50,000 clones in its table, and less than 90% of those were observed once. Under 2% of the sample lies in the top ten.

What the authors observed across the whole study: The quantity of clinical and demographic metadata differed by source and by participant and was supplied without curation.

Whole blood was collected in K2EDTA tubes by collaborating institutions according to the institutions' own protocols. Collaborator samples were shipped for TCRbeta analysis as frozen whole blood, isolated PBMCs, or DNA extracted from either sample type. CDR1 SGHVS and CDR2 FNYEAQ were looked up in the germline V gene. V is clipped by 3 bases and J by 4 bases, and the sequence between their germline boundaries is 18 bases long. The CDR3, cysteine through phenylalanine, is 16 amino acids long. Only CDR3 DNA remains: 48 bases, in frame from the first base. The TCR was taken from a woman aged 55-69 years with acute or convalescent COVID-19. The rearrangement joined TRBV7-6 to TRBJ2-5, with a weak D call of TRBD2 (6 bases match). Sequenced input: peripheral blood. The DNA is TGTGCCAGCAGCTTGCTCGGGACTGTAATGGGAGAGACCCAGTACTTC. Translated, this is CASSLLGTVMGETQYF. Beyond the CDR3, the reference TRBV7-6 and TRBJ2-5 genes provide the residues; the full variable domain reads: GAGVSQSPRYKVTKRGQDVALRCDPISGHVSLYWYRQALGQGPEFLTYFNYEAQQDKSGLPNDRFSAERPEGSISTLTIQRTEQRDSAMYRCASSLLGTVMGETQYFGPGTRLLVL.